The source of this T cell receptor (beta chain) is a study of shared clonotypes between healthy human individuals. As concerns this clone: A much more abundant neighbour one base away suggests this may be a read error.

Some clones are missing from TCRdb's copy, which holds only in-frame ones; the method was immunoSEQ multiplex PCR. The sample contains some 980,000 clones, 76% of which appear only once. Subsets obtained from CD4+ cells comprised CD45RA+ naive and CD45RA-negative memory cells. The sample was memory CD4+ T cells sorted from blood. Specified subset: CD45RA-negative fraction. The receptor's source is a man aged 18 to 29 in good health.

Written as DNA, the CDR3 is TGTGCCAGCAGTGAAGGGACCTATGGCTACACCTTC. Protein product: CASSEGTYGYTF. This sequence joins TRBV25-1 and TRBJ1-2; perhaps TRBD1 as D (5 bases). V gave up 2 bases and J gave up 4 bases, with 5 bases separating them. The CDR3 has 12 residues. Germline V CDR1 and CDR2: MGHDK, SYGVNS.